This TCR beta chain originates from a study of T-cell memory formation after mild COVID-19. After 5'RACE with constant-segment primers, TCR alpha and TCR beta cDNA libraries carrying sample barcodes and UMIs were obtained. TCRdb redid the calling of the 5' RACE reads with MiXCR, one entry per CDR3 protein. Counted here are around 260,000 distinct CDR3 sequences, roughly 15% occurring once; the ten biggest clones make up roughly a fifth. Overall study findings and caveats: Chiefly within CM and EM were the contracting CD4+ clones; CD8+ ones were within EMRA. Clones contracting over day 15 to 85 were CD4/CD8 balanced, with later expanders leaning CD4+.

V was clipped by 5 bases and J by 1 base, with 8 bases between them. The CDR3 runs to 13 residues. Germline V gene lookup returns CDR1 SEHNR and CDR2 FQNEAQ (reference sequence). This clonotype appeared a few times. The antigen is undetermined. V usage is TRBV7-9 and J usage is TRBJ1-1; no reliable D call. The TCR originated in a man in his late teens or twenties who had mild COVID-19 (a few samples of this study predate the infection). Cell type and time point are not known. The sequenced material came from PBMCs or a T cell subset sorted from them (not recorded which). The CDR3 protein is CASSHPANTEAFF. DNA of the CDR3: TGTGCCAGCAGCCACCCGGCGAACACTGAAGCTTTCTTT.